This T cell receptor (beta chain) was retrieved from a study of graft-versus-host responses after intestinal transplantation. Produced via immunoSEQ multiplex PCR; TCRdb's table is partial and in-frame only. The sample has some 120,000 clones, around 94% seen once. Points on this clone: Antigen: not known.

The CDR3 has 15 residues. Germline V gives CDR1 MDHEN, CDR2 SYDVKM. V was pared by 6 bases and J by 3 bases, with 9 bases of the junction left unmatched. Study outcomes and limitations: Peak levels of circulating GvH clones tracked with early post-transplant HvG declines.

V is TRBV28 and J is TRBJ2-5; 8 nucleotides line up with TRBD1. This clonotype was sampled from a human donor who was the organ donor for an intestinal transplant. Material: unstimulated CD4+ T cells sorted from spleen or lymph node cells, obtained before transplant. The CDR3 bases are TGTGCCAGCAGGAAGAACAGGACAGGGAAAGAGACCCAGTACTTC. This translates into CASRKNRTGKETQYF.